This T cell receptor (beta chain) was found in a study of blood T cell repertoires in COVID-19. Study-level information: There were acute and convalescent COVID-19 samples, and they came from the United States, Italy and Spain. PBMCs, B-cell-depleted T cells, or T cells provided the cDNA or gDNA that made up the material.

The germline V gene has CDR1 LGHDT and CDR2 YNNKEL (reference sequence). Trimming pared 4 bases from V and 0 bases from J, leaving 6 bases between. The CDR3 extends over 13 amino acids. Per the authors' pipeline: How many nucleated cells were present was estimated from reference gene primer amplification. Assay: immunoSEQ multiplex PCR; the TCRdb copy retains only in-frame clones and omits some. V, J and clone size are taken as reported in that table, and D and trimming were inferred from the DNA itself. The sample has about 90,000 clones, just under 85% seen once. The clonotype was recovered from a woman in her sixties or seventies with active or convalescent COVID-19. Sequencing was performed on peripheral blood. The chain is built from TRBV3-1 (or the pseudogene TRBV3-2) and TRBJ1-1, with a tentative D call TRBD1 (6 bases). The DNA of the CDR3 is TGTGCCAGCAGCCGGGGGCTGAACACTGAAGCTTTCTTT. This sequence encodes CASSRGLNTEAFF.